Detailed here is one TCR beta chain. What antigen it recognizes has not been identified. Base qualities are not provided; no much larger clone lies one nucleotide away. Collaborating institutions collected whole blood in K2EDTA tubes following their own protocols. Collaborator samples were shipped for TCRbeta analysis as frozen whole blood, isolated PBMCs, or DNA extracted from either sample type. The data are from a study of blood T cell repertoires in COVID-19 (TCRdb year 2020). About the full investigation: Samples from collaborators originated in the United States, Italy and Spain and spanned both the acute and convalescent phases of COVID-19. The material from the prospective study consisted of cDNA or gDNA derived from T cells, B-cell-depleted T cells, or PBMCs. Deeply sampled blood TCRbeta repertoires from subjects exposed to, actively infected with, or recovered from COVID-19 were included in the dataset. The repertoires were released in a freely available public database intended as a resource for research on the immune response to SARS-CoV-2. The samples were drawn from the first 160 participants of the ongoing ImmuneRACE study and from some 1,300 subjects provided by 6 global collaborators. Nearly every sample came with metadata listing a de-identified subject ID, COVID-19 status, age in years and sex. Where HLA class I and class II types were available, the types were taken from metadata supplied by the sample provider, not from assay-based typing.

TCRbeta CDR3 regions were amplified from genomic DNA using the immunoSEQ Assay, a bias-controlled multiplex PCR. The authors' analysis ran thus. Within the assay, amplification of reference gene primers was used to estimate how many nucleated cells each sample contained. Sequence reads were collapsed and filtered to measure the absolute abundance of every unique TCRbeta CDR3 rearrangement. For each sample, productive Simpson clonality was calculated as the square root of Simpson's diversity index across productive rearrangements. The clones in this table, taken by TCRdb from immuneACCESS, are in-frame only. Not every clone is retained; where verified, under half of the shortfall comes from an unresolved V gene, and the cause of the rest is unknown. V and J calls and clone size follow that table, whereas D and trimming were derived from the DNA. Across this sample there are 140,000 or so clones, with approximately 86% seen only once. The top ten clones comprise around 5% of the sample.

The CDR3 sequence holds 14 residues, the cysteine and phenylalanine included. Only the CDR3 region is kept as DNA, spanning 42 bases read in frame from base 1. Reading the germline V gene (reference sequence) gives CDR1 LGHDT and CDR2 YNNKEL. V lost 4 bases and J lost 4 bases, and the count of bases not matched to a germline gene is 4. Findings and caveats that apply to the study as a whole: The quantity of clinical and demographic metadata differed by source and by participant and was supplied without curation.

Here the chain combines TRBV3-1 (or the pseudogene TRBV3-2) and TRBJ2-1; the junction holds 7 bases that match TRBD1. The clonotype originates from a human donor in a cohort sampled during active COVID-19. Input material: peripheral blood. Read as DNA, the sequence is TGTGCCAGCAGCCCCCTGGGACAGTACAATGAGCAGTTCTTC. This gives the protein CASSPLGQYNEQFF.